The clone carrying this T cell receptor (beta chain) was seen more than once but under ten times. The antigen is unknown. Germline CDR1 is DFQATT and CDR2 is SNEGSKA (reference sequence). V was cut by 5 bases and J by 4 bases, with 18 bases left in between. There are 15 residues in the CDR3. The data were obtained in a study of T cells in Graves' hyperthyroidism and ophthalmopathy. Whole-study findings and limits: A model of 13 V-J pairs discriminated ophthalmopathy from stable hyperthyroidism.

What was amplified from RNA transcripts were TCR beta CDR3 regions. Initially, a first-round RT-PCR of the TCR CDR3 employed the HTBI primer set. TCRdb re-called the multiplex PCR reads with MiXCR, one entry per CDR3 protein. The sample holds approximately 200,000 distinct CDR3 sequences, 15% to 20% seen once. The clonotype originates from a man aged 40-49 years with Graves' hyperthyroidism. This chain uses TRBV20-1 with TRBJ2-1; a possible D gene is TRBD1 (5 bases). The specimen sequenced was blood. As DNA, the CDR3 is TGCAGTGCTGAGCGACAGAGCCTAAGTTACAATGAGCAGTTCTTC. Its translation: CSAERQSLSYNEQFF.